This entry features one T cell receptor beta chain sequence. No antigen is known for it. Both TRBC1 and TRBC2 were covered by a beta constant-region primer of two equimolar oligonucleotides. Nested alpha and beta constant-region primers with the SP2 primer drove four PCR rounds on ligated cDNA. MiXCR, applied by TCRdb to the UMI-ligation and nested PCR reads, yields one record per CDR3 protein. The table lists more than 120,000 distinct CDR3 sequences, 15% to 20% of them singletons. The source of the sample is a study of naive and memory T cell subsets. Study outcomes and limitations: Especially in CD8 cells, naive repertoires contained a few larger clonotypes, possibly CD45RA-re-expressing memory cells.

Four subsets defined by CD45RA and CD27 were sorted after CD3, CD4, CD8 and live/dead staining. This CDR3 is 15 amino acids long. V was pared by 0 bases and J by 6 bases, with 13 bases between. This rearrangement joins TRBV6-7 to TRBJ2-3; no clear D gene. TRBV6-7 qualifies as an ORF whose function is uncertain. Sequencing input: naive CD8+ T cells from blood. The sequence came from a human donor in good health. CDR3 loop: CASSYSIRSWDTQYF. CDR3 in DNA: TGTGCCAGCAGTTACTCGATCAGGAGTTGGGATACGCAGTATTTT.